This entry features one TCR beta chain sequence. The data originate from a study of somatic mutations in cytotoxic T cells in rheumatoid arthritis. This CDR3 region has 12 residues. Trimming shortened V by 5 bases and J by 8 bases, and 10 bases separated the two germline ends. CDR1 LNHDA and CDR2 SQIVND come from the germline V gene (reference sequence). Here immunoSEQ multiplex PCR was the method, and the copy in TCRdb shows in-frame clones only, minus some. The sample shows some 15,000 clones, roughly four fifths of them seen only once. Input material: CD8+ T cells sorted from blood. This TCR derives from a woman aged 50 to 60 with rheumatoid arthritis. The chain joins TRBV19 to TRBJ2-1; D is tentatively TRBD1 or TRBD2 (5 bases each). The CDR3 spells CASSGTLHEQFF. CDR3 DNA sequence: TGTGCCAGTAGTGGGACCCTCCATGAGCAGTTCTTC.